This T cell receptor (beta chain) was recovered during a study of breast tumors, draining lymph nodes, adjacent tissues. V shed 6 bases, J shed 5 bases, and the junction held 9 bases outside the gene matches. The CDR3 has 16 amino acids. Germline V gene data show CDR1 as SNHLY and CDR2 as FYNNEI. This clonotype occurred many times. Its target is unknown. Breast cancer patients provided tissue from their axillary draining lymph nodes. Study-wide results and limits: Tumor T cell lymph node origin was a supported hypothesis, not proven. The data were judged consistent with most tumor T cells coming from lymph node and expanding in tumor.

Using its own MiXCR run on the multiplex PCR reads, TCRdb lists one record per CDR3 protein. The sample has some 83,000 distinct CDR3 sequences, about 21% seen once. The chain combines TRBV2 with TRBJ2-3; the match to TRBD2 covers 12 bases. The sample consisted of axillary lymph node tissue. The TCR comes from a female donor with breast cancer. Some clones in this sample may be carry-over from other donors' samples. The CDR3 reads CASSPLAGGWGDTQYF. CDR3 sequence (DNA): TGTGCCAGCAGCCCCCTAGCGGGAGGGTGGGGAGATACGCAGTATTTT.